The TCR beta chain described here comes from a study of CD8+CD57+ T cells in acquired aplastic anemia (dated 2018 in TCRdb). About the investigation overall: On average, sorted CD4+ and CD8+ cells yielded roughly 3.4 ug of extracted DNA, with a range of roughly 0.18 to 30 ug. For healthy donor samples, the average read count was about 9.9 million for CD4+ cells and approximately 11 million for CD8+ cells.

The paper as a whole reports these results and caveats: Twenty-nine CD8+ CDR3 sequences were found to be shared between patients and controls, but these sequences appeared to be highly expressed in patients and within the immunodominant clones of the patients. No significant difference in CD8+ Simpson's diversity was found between patients and healthy controls (P=0.060).

A word on this clonotype: Its antigen has not been determined. The sample holds no much larger clone one base away, and base qualities are not on file.

Genomic DNA was used as template for profiling of TCR beta VDJ combinations and CDR3 sequences. An Illumina HiSeq 2000 was used for TCR repertoire sequencing. Regarding the original processing steps: TRBV/TRBJ rearrangement plots, CDR3 size and DJ length profiles, and Simpson's diversity index were used to evaluate the repertoires. The immunodominant clone was defined as the most abundant DNA sequence in deep sequencing data. CDR3 amino acid sequences were screened for sharing across subjects and compared with published repertoires and the VDJdb database. TCRdb took the public reads, trimmed them with fastp at Q25, ran MiXCR for clone calling and kept in-frame beta chains. Identical CDR3 protein sequences are pooled into one entry, listed with their most common genes and DNA. These V and J calls originate from TCRdb's pipeline instead of the authors' own analysis. The sample table holds around 130,000 distinct CDR3 sequences, of which around 50% were seen once. About 2.7% of the sample goes to the ten largest clones.

In this study, sorted CD4+ and CD8+ T cells from the blood of healthy subjects and of severe aplastic anemia patients had their TCR repertoires deep-sequenced. Ficoll-Paque density gradient centrifugation was used to isolate peripheral blood mononuclear cells. CD4+ and CD8+ T cells were sorted by FACS or magnetic beads before DNA extraction. Inclusive of the bounding cysteine and phenylalanine, the CDR3 is 13 residues long. Just the 39-base CDR3 DNA is kept, in frame starting at base 1. Based on the germline V gene, the CDR1 and CDR2 sequences are SGHRS and YFSETQ. V is reduced by 4 bases and J by 7 bases, leaving a spacing of 9 bases between them.

The sequenced material came from sorted CD4+, CD8+, or CD8+CD57+ T cells (not recorded which) from PBMCs. The receptor's source is a human donor in good health, serving as a control. Recombination joined TRBV5-1 with TRBJ1-6; no D gene is confidently identified. CDR3 region: CASSRKPNSPLHF. The sequence in DNA is TGCGCCAGCAGCCGGAAACCCAATTCACCCCTCCACTTT.